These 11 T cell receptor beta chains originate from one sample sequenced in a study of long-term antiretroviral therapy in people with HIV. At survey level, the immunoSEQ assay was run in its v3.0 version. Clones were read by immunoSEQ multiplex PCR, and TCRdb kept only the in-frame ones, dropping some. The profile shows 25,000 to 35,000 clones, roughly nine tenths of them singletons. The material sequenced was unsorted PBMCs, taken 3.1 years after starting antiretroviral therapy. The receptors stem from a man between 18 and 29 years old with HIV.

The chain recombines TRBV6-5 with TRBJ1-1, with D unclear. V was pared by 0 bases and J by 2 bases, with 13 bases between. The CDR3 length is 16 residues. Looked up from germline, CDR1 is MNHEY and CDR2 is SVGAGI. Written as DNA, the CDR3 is TGTGCCAGCAGTTACTCAGGCAGGAGCTTTAACACTGAAGCTTTCTTT. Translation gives CASSYSGRSFNTEAFF.

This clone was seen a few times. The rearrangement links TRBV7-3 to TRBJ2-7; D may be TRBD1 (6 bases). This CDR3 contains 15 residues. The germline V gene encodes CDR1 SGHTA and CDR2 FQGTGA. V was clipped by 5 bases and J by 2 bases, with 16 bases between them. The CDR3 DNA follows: TGTGCCAGCAGCCCGGGACAAGAGACAACCTACGAGCAGTACTTC. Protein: CASSPGQETTYEQYF.

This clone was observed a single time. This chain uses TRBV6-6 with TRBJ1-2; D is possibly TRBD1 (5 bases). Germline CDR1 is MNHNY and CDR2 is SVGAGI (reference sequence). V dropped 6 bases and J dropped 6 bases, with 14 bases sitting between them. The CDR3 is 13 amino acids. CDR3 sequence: CASSPGQGNGYTF. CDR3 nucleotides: TGTGCCAGCAGCCCGGGTCAGGGCAATGGCTACACCTTC.

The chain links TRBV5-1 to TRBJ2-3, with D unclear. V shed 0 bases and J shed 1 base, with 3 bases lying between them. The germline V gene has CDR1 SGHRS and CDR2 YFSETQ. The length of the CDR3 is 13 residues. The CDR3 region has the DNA TGCGCCAGCAGCTTGGGGGGCACAGATACGCAGTATTTT. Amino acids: CASSLGGTDTQYF.

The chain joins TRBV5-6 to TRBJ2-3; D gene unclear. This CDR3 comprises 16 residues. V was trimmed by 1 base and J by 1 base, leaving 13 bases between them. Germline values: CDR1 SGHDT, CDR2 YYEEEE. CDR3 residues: CASSLWGNFGTDTQYF. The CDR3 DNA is TGTGCCAGCAGCTTGTGGGGTAATTTTGGCACAGATACGCAGTATTTT.

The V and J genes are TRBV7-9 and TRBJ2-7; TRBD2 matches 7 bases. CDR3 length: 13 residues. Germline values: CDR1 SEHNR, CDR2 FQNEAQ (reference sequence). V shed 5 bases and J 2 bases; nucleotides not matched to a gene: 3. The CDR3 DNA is TGTGCCAGCAGCCGGAGCGGGGCCTACGAGCAGTACTTC. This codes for CASSRSGAYEQYF.

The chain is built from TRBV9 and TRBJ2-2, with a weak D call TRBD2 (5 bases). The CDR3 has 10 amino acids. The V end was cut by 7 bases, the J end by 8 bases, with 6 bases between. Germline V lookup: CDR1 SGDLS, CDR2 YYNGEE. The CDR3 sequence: CASAGGELFF. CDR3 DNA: TGTGCCAGCGCGGGTGGGGAGCTGTTTTTT.

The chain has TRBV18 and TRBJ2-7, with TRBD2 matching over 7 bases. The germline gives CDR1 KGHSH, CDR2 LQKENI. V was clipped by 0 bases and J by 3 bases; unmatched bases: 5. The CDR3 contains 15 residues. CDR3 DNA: TGTGCCAGCTCACCACCCCGGGGGGAAGGCTACGAGCAGTACTTC. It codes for CASSPPRGEGYEQYF.

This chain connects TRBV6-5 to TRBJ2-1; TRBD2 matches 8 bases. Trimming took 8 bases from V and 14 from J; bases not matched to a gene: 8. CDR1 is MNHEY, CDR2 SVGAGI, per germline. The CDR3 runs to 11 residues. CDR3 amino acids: CASSAGLVEFF. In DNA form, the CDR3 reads TGTGCCAGCTCAGCGGGACTAGTCGAGTTCTTC.

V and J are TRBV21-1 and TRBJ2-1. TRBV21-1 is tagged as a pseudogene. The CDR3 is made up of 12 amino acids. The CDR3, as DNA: TGTGCCAGCAGCGAAGGGTTGGATGAGCAGTTCTTC. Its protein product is CASSEGLDEQFF.

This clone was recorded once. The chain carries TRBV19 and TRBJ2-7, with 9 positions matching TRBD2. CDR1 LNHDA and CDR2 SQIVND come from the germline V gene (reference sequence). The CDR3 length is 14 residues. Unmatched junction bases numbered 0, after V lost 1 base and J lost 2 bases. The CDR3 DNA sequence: TGTGCCAGTAGTATAGCTAGCGGGGCCTACGAGCAGTACTTC. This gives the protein CASSIASGAYEQYF. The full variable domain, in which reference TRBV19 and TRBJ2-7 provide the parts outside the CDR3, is DGGITQSPKYLFRKEGQNVTLSCEQNLNHDAMYWYRQDPGQGLRLIYYSQIVNDFQKGDIAEGYSVSREKKESFPLTVTSAQKNPTAFYLCASSIASGAYEQYFGPGTRLTVT.